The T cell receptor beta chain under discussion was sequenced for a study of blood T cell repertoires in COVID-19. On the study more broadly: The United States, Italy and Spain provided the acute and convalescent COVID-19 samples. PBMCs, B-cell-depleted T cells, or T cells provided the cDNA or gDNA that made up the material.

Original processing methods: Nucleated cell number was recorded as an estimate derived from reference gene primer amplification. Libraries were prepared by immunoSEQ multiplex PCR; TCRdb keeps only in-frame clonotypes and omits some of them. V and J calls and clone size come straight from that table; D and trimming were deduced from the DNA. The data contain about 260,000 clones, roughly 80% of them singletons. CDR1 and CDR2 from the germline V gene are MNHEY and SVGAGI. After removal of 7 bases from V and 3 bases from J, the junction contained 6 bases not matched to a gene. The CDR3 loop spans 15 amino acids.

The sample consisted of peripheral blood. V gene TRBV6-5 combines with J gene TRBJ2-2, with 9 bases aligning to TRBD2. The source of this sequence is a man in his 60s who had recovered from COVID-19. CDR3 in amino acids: CASTPGGRDTGELFF. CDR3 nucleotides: TGTGCCAGCACCCCCGGCGGGAGGGACACCGGGGAGCTGTTTTTT.